A selection of T cell receptor beta chains follows, all from one sample in a study of STAT5B mutations in CD4+ large granular lymphocyte leukemia. Repertoires were generated with immunoSEQ multiplex PCR, while TCRdb's copy carries only in-frame clones and drops some. The sample has fewer than 40,000 clones, roughly 77% seen once. Sequenced sample: CD4+ T cells from blood buffy coats. These receptors all stem from a human donor in good health. Both conserved end residues are trimmed from each CDR3. The order of the fields is V gene, D gene, J gene, CDR3 protein. D genes are given only for firm matches.

v_gene: TRBV2; d_gene: NA; j_gene: TRBJ2-4; CDR3aa: ASSEVGGETKNIQY
v_gene: TRBV19; d_gene: NA; j_gene: TRBJ2-5; CDR3aa: ASSRRGETQY
v_gene: TRBV28; d_gene: NA; j_gene: TRBJ2-7; CDR3aa: ASSLSSFSGYEQY
v_gene: TRBV19; d_gene: NA; j_gene: TRBJ2-7; CDR3aa: ASKGRGGSYEQY
v_gene: TRBV18; d_gene: NA; j_gene: TRBJ1-6; CDR3aa: ASSPRDNSPLH
v_gene: TRBV6-5; d_gene: TRBD1; j_gene: TRBJ1-1; CDR3aa: ASSYSRTGGLVEAF
v_gene: TRBV5-4; d_gene: TRBD2; j_gene: TRBJ2-1; CDR3aa: ASSGTSGGVYNEQF
v_gene: TRBV6-5; d_gene: NA; j_gene: TRBJ1-2; CDR3aa: ASSYVGLRGGYT
v_gene: TRBV23-1; d_gene: NA; j_gene: TRBJ2-7; CDR3aa: ASSQSGAGGLSYEQY
v_gene: TRBV25-1; d_gene: NA; j_gene: TRBJ1-2; CDR3aa: ASSELVGANYGYT
v_gene: TRBV6-5; d_gene: NA; j_gene: TRBJ2-5; CDR3aa: ASGVGIQETQY
v_gene: TRBV6-6; d_gene: NA; j_gene: TRBJ2-7; CDR3aa: ATPRETPHEQY
v_gene: TRBV19; d_gene: TRBD1; j_gene: TRBJ1-1; CDR3aa: ASKQPGLGQFTEAF
v_gene: TRBV28; d_gene: NA; j_gene: TRBJ2-2; CDR3aa: ASSPYGYGTNTGELF
v_gene: TRBV6-1; d_gene: TRBD2; j_gene: TRBJ2-7; CDR3aa: ASRRAGVYEQY
v_gene: TRBV6-1; d_gene: TRBD2; j_gene: TRBJ2-1; CDR3aa: ASRGGNEQF
v_gene: TRBV10-2; d_gene: TRBD1; j_gene: TRBJ1-2; CDR3aa: ASSESGRGTGYGYT
v_gene: TRBV30; d_gene: NA; j_gene: TRBJ2-2; CDR3aa: AWSYREPKRRELF